These 31 T cell receptor beta chains came from one sample sequenced in a study of cytomegalovirus exposure and HLA in healthy donors. PCR employed 60 Vbeta and 13 Jbeta primers. Here immunoSEQ multiplex PCR was the method, and the copy in TCRdb shows in-frame clones only, minus some. Among 70,000 or so clones listed, 70% to 90% were seen once. The source material was PBMCs. The receptors here all came from a woman aged 25 to 39 in good health and CMV-seronegative.

The rearrangement uses TRBV19 and TRBJ1-1, with D unclear. CDR3 length: 13 amino acids. Deletions cut 6 bases from V and 0 bases from J, with 8 bases between. Germline-derived CDR1 and CDR2 are LNHDA and SQIVND (reference sequence). The CDR3 region is CASSVSLNTEAFF. The CDR3 coding sequence is TGTGCCAGTAGCGTAAGCTTGAACACTGAAGCTTTCTTT.

In its sample, this clone was seen a few times. The V and J genes are TRBV15 and TRBJ1-4, with D maybe TRBD1 (5 bases). V shed 1 base and J shed 4 bases, with 13 bases lying between them. The V gene's germline CDR1 is LNHNV and CDR2 YYDKDF (reference sequence). The CDR3 has 16 amino acids. The CDR3 is CATSRAGRADNEKLFF. The CDR3 nucleotides are TGTGCCACCAGCAGAGCCGGCAGGGCGGATAATGAAAAACTGTTTTTT.

This rearrangement joins TRBV5-1 to TRBJ2-5; perhaps TRBD1 as D (6 bases). V lost 4 bases and J lost 2, with 18 bases in between. The CDR3 runs 16 residues. Germline loops: CDR1 SGHRS, CDR2 YFSETQ. The CDR3 DNA is TGCGCCAGCAGCCTTATTCAGTCTCAGGGGCAAGAGACCCAGTACTTC. It yields the protein CASSLIQSQGQETQYF.

This clone was found once. The V gene is TRBV27, the J gene TRBJ1-5; TRBD1 matches 7 bases. The length of the CDR3 is 14 residues. Germline V gene lookup returns CDR1 MNHEY and CDR2 SMNVEV (reference sequence). V trimming: 3 bases; J trimming: 6 bases; junction bases outside the gene matches: 5. In DNA form, the CDR3 reads TGTGCCAGCAGTTTTCAGGGGGGTGGTCAGCCCCAGCATTTT. This encodes CASSFQGGGQPQHF.

The V call is TRBV6-1, the J call TRBJ1-5, with a possible D match to TRBD1 (6 bases). Germline CDR1 is MNHNS and CDR2 is SASEGT. This CDR3 has 14 residues. The ends were cut back, 8 bases at V and 5 bases at J, with 16 bases in the middle. This chain's CDR3 is CASFPQGKDQPQHF. The DNA for the CDR3 is TGTGCCAGCTTTCCTCAGGGGAAAGATCAGCCCCAGCATTTT.

DNA of the CDR3: TGTGCCAGTAGTATTCAGGATCCGGGACAGGGGTTTCGAAGGGAAAACATTCAGTACTTC. It codes for CASSIQDPGQGFRRENIQYF. The J gene is TRBJ2-4, the V gene TRBV19; TRBD1 matches at 10 bases. CDR1 is LNHDA, CDR2 SQIVND, per germline (reference sequence). The CDR3 length is 20 residues. The V gene end was trimmed by 3 bases and the J gene end by 5 bases; junction bases not matched to a gene: 19.

The chain recombines TRBV15 with TRBJ1-1, with TRBD1 matching over 8 bases. J gave up 3 bases and V 5 bases, and 8 bases lay outside the gene matches. This CDR3 has 15 residues. CDR1 is LNHNV, CDR2 YYDKDF, per germline (reference sequence). CDR3 amino acids: CATSGPGGTDTEAFF. Written as DNA, the CDR3 is TGTGCCACCAGCGGACCAGGGGGCACGGACACTGAAGCTTTCTTT.

V usage is TRBV5-1 and J usage is TRBJ2-7, with TRBD1 matching 9 bases. The length of the CDR3 is 15 residues. CDR1 SGHRS and CDR2 YFSETQ come from the germline V gene. J was trimmed by 3 bases and V by 0 bases; bases with no gene match: 4. In DNA form, the CDR3 reads TGCGCCAGCAGCTTGGGGACAGGGGCGAACTACGAGCAGTACTTC. The encoded protein is CASSLGTGANYEQYF.

The genes are TRBV19 and TRBJ1-1, with TRBD1 identical over 9 bases. CDR1 and CDR2 (germline): LNHDA, SQIVND (reference sequence). The CDR3 has 17 amino acids. V was pared by 5 bases and J by 0 bases, with 10 bases of the junction left unmatched. The CDR3 DNA follows: TGTGCCAGTAGTTGGGTCGACAGGGGGATGATGAACACTGAAGCTTTCTTT. Amino acids: CASSWVDRGMMNTEAFF. Full variable domain (missing parts from reference TRBV19 and TRBJ1-1): DGGITQSPKYLFRKEGQNVTLSCEQNLNHDAMYWYRQDPGQGLRLIYYSQIVNDFQKGDIAEGYSVSREKKESFPLTVTSAQKNPTAFYLCASSWVDRGMMNTEAFFGQGTRLTVV.

The rearrangement uses TRBV11-2 and TRBJ1-2; 9 bases agree with TRBD1. CDR1 is SGHAT, CDR2 FQNNGV, per germline. The trim removed 2 bases at V and 7 bases at J, leaving 11 bases unmatched. This CDR3 spans 16 amino acids. The CDR3 sequence: CASSLTSGTGRSGYTF. The CDR3 nucleotides are TGTGCCAGCAGCTTAACCTCCGGGACAGGGCGTAGTGGCTACACCTTC. Based on the CDR3 plus reference TRBV11-2 and TRBJ1-2, the full variable domain is EAGVAQSPRYKIIEKRQSVAFWCNPISGHATLYWYQQILGQGPKLLIQFQNNGVVDDSQLPKDRFSAERLKGVDSTLKIQPAKLEDSAVYLCASSLTSGTGRSGYTFGSGTRLTVV.

A single count supports this clone. This chain joins TRBV7-9 and TRBJ1-2; 9 bases agree with TRBD1. CDR1 is SEHNR, CDR2 FQNEAQ, per germline (reference sequence). The CDR3 runs to 15 residues. The V segment lost 5 bases and the J segment 8 bases; nucleotides outside the gene matches: 12. For the CDR3, the DNA is TGTGCCAGCAGCAGTACAGGGGGCGTTTACATGGGCTACACCTTC. It yields the protein CASSSTGGVYMGYTF.

Of note for this clone: One end of the junction is discordant with germline, which a read error may explain. J is TRBJ2-2 and V is TRBV6-5, with TRBD1 identical over 7 bases. This CDR3 spans 15 amino acids. Germline values: CDR1 MNHEY, CDR2 SVGAGI. DNA for the CDR3: TGTGCCAGCAGCCACAAAGGGGACAGCACCGGGGAGCTGCTTTTT. Translating gives CASSHKGDSTGELLF.

The V and J genes are TRBV19 and TRBJ2-7; 11 bases agree with TRBD2. Germline CDR1 reads LNHDA; CDR2 reads SQIVND (reference sequence). This CDR3 has 15 amino acids. V was clipped by 4 bases and J by 6 bases; unmatched bases: 8. The CDR3: CASSTSSGRRSEQYF. The CDR3 DNA reads TGTGCCAGTAGTACCTCTAGCGGGAGGCGAAGCGAGCAGTACTTC. Full variable domain (missing parts from reference TRBV19 and TRBJ2-7): DGGITQSPKYLFRKEGQNVTLSCEQNLNHDAMYWYRQDPGQGLRLIYYSQIVNDFQKGDIAEGYSVSREKKESFPLTVTSAQKNPTAFYLCASSTSSGRRSEQYFGPGTRLTVT.

Note on this clone: At one end, the junction sequence differs from germline, possibly due to a read error. The chain is built from TRBV7-9 and TRBJ2-7, with TRBD1 matching 8 bases. The CDR3 is made up of 14 amino acids. Germline CDR1 is SEHNR and CDR2 is FQNEAQ (reference sequence). The CDR3 bases are TGTTCCAGCAGCCCCAAGGACAGGGCATACGAGCAGTACTTC. Protein: CSSSPKDRAYEQYF.

The J gene is TRBJ1-5, the V gene TRBV7-9; D gene ambiguous. CDR3 size: 13 residues. CDR1 and CDR2 (germline): SEHNR, FQNEAQ (reference sequence). Trimming removed 0 bases from V and 5 bases from J, with 5 bases in between. The CDR3 DNA is TGTGCCAGCAGCTTAGCGGTAGATCAGCCCCAGCATTTT. This translates into CASSLAVDQPQHF.

V and J are TRBV19 and TRBJ2-1; 7 nucleotides line up with TRBD2. V dropped 2 bases and J dropped 8; count of bases not matched to a gene: 9. Germline V gene data show CDR1 as LNHDA and CDR2 as SQIVND (reference sequence). The CDR3 runs 15 residues. The CDR3 region is CASSIWGERGDEQFF. CDR3 bases: TGTGCCAGTAGTATATGGGGAGAACGGGGGGATGAGCAGTTCTTC.

This chain connects TRBV7-2 to TRBJ1-2, with TRBD1 matching 9 bases. V lost 5 bases to trimming and J lost 3 bases; unmatched junction nucleotides: 10. This CDR3 comprises 16 residues. Germline V gene data show CDR1 as SGHTA and CDR2 as FQGNSA. CDR3 DNA: TGTGCCAGCAGCCTCAGACCGGGACAGGGATACTATGGCTACACCTTC. Amino acid sequence: CASSLRPGQGYYGYTF.

V gene TRBV9 combines with J gene TRBJ1-1, with D unresolved. This CDR3 has 14 amino acids. Germline V gives CDR1 SGDLS, CDR2 YYNGEE. V dropped 0 bases and J dropped 5 bases, with 11 bases sitting between them. The CDR3 sequence is CASSVERGGTEAFF. CDR3 nucleotides: TGTGCCAGCAGCGTAGAGCGGGGAGGGACTGAAGCTTTCTTT.

In DNA, the CDR3 is TGTGCCAGCAGTTACTCGCCTGACGGGTCATATGGCTACACCTTC. Translated, it gives CASSYSPDGSYGYTF. The chain joins TRBV6-5 to TRBJ1-2; no clear D gene. This CDR3 has 15 residues. Germline values: CDR1 MNHEY, CDR2 SVGAGI. V was trimmed by 0 bases and J by 5 bases, leaving 13 bases between them.

The chain employs TRBV15 and TRBJ2-7; the match to TRBD2 covers 8 bases. The trim removed 0 bases at V and 3 bases at J, leaving 4 bases unmatched. This CDR3 is 15 amino acids long. Germline lookup yields CDR1 LNHNV and CDR2 YYDKDF (reference sequence). CDR3 nucleotides: TGTGCCACCAGCAGAGATCCAGGGACTAGCTACGAGCAGTACTTC. Encoded protein: CATSRDPGTSYEQYF.

The chain joins TRBV6-1 to TRBJ1-3; tentative D call: TRBD1 (6 bases). This CDR3 comprises 16 residues. Trimming pared 3 bases from V and 0 bases from J, leaving 12 bases between. The germline V gene has CDR1 MNHNS and CDR2 SASEGT. In DNA form, the CDR3 reads TGTGCCAGCAGTGAGACAGGTTACCCCTCTGGAAACACCATATATTTT. Translated, it gives CASSETGYPSGNTIYF.

The rearrangement joins TRBV6-1 to TRBJ2-5, with D unresolved. The better agreement between TRBJ2-7 and the DNA end casts doubt on the J call. The CDR3 runs 10 residues. Germline V gene data show CDR1 as MNHNS and CDR2 as SASEGT. This CDR3 is CATTAYEQYF. The CDR3 region has the DNA TGTGCCACAACAGCCTACGAGCAGTACTTC.

The V call is TRBV19, the J call TRBJ2-6; TRBD1 matches at 7 bases. The CDR3 extends over 16 amino acids. The V gene end was trimmed by 1 base and the J gene end by 0 bases; junction bases not matched to a gene: 0. Germline CDR1 is LNHDA and CDR2 is SQIVND (reference sequence). The DNA of the CDR3 is TGTGCCAGTAGTATAGGGGACAGCTCTGGGGCCAACGTCCTGACTTTC. Protein: CASSIGDSSGANVLTF.

V usage is TRBV29-1 and J usage is TRBJ2-5; 7 positions match TRBD1. There are 13 residues in the CDR3. J gave up 4 bases and V 8 bases, and 10 bases lay outside the gene matches. Germline V CDR1 and CDR2: SQVTM, ANQGSEA. The CDR3 here is CSPVVTGAETQYF. In nucleotides, the CDR3 is TGCAGCCCAGTGGTAACAGGGGCAGAGACCCAGTACTTC. Using reference TRBV29-1 and TRBJ2-5 for the parts outside the CDR3, the full variable domain is SAVISQKPSRDICQRGTSLTIQCQVDSQVTMMFWYRQQPGQSLTLIATANQGSEATYESGFVIDKFPISRPNLTFSTLTVSNMSPEDSSIYLCSPVVTGAETQYFGPGTRLLVL.

The gene calls are TRBV30 and TRBJ2-7; 11 bases line up with TRBD2. The germline gives CDR1 GTSNPN, CDR2 SVGIG (reference sequence). V shed 3 bases and J 0 bases; nucleotides not matched to a gene: 1. The CDR3 sequence is 14 residues long. The CDR3 protein is CAWRTSGSSYEQYF. CDR3 DNA: TGTGCCTGGAGAACTAGCGGGAGCTCCTACGAGCAGTACTTC.

The V call is TRBV5-1, the J call TRBJ1-4, with TRBD1 identical over 10 bases. Looked up from germline, CDR1 is SGHRS and CDR2 is YFSETQ. The CDR3 contains 15 residues. The V gene end was trimmed by 4 bases and the J gene end by 8 bases; junction bases not matched to a gene: 8. As DNA, the CDR3 is TGCGCCAGCAGCGCTTACCGGGACAGGGGCGAAAAACTGTTTTTT. This codes for CASSAYRDRGEKLFF.

The chain links TRBV13 to TRBJ2-3, with TRBD2 matching 9 bases. This CDR3 contains 15 residues. Germline CDR1 is PRHDT and CDR2 is FYEKMQ (reference sequence). Germline trimming cut 6 bases from V and 3 bases from J; bases unmatched to any gene: 7. The CDR3 bases are TGTGCCAGCAGTCCCTGGCTAGCGGGAACAGATACGCAGTATTTT. Protein product: CASSPWLAGTDTQYF.

The rearrangement joins TRBV28 to TRBJ1-3; the D gene is possibly TRBD2 (6 bases). The better agreement between TRBJ2-2 and the DNA end casts doubt on the J call. Germline loops: CDR1 MDHEN, CDR2 SYDVKM. There are 13 residues in the CDR3. CDR3 in amino acids: CATKVGGTGELFF. Written as DNA, the CDR3 is TGTGCCACCAAAGTCGGGGGTACCGGGGAGCTGTTTTTT.

As regards this clone: Within the sample, other DNA sequences also encode this same CDR3. The chain has TRBV5-1 and TRBJ2-7; 9 bases map to TRBD2. Germline loops: CDR1 SGHRS, CDR2 YFSETQ. J was trimmed by 0 bases and V by 1 base; bases with no gene match: 5. This CDR3 spans 16 amino acids. In nucleotides, the CDR3 is TGCGCCAGCAGCTTGAGGCGGACTAGCGACTCCTACGAGCAGTACTTC. Translated: CASSLRRTSDSYEQYF.

The chain is built from TRBV6-4 and TRBJ2-2, with 8 nucleotides matching TRBD2. The V gene end was trimmed by 7 bases and the J gene end by 1 base; junction bases not matched to a gene: 8. CDR3 length: 16 residues. Germline V CDR1 and CDR2: MRHNA, SNTAGT. The CDR3 DNA is TGTGCCAGCACCCTCCAGGCGGGAGGGAACACCGGGGAGCTGTTTTTT. Its translation is CASTLQAGGNTGELFF.

This chain connects TRBV28 to TRBJ1-2; 7 nucleotides agree with TRBD1. With 6 bases clipped from V and 3 bases from J, the junction kept 4 bases outside the gene matches. Per the germline V gene, CDR1 is MDHEN and CDR2 is SYDVKM. The CDR3 loop spans 13 amino acids. The DNA for the CDR3 is TGTGCCAGCAGGGTAGGGGGCGACTATGGCTACACCTTC. This codes for CASRVGGDYGYTF.